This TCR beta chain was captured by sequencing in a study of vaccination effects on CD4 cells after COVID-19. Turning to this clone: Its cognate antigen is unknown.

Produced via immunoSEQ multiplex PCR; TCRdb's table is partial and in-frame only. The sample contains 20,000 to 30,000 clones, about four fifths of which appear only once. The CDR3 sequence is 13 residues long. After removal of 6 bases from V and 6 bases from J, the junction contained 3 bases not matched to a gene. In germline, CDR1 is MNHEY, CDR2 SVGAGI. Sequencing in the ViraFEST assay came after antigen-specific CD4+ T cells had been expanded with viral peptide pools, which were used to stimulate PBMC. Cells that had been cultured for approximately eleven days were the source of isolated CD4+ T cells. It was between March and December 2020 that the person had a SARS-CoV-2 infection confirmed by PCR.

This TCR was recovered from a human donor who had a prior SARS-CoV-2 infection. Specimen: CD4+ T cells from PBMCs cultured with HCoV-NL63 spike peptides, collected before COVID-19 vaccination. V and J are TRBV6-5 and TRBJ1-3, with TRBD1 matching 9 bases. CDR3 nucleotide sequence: TGTGCCAGCAGGGGGACAGGGATAAACACCATATATTTT. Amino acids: CASRGTGINTIYF.